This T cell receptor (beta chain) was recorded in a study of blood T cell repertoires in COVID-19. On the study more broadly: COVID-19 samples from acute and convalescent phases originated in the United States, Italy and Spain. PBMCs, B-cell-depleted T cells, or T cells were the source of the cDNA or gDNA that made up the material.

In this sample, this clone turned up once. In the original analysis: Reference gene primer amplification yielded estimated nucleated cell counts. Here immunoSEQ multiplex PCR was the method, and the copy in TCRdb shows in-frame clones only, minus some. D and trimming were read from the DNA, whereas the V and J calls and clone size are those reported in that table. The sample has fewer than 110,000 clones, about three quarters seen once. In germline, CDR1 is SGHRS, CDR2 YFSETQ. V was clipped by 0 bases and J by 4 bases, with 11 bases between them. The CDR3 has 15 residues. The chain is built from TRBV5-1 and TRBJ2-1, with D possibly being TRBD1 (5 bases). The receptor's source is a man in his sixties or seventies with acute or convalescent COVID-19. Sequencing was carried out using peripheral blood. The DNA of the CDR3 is TGCGCCAGCAGCTTGGAAGGGGATATATACAATGAGCAGTTCTTC. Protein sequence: CASSLEGDIYNEQFF.